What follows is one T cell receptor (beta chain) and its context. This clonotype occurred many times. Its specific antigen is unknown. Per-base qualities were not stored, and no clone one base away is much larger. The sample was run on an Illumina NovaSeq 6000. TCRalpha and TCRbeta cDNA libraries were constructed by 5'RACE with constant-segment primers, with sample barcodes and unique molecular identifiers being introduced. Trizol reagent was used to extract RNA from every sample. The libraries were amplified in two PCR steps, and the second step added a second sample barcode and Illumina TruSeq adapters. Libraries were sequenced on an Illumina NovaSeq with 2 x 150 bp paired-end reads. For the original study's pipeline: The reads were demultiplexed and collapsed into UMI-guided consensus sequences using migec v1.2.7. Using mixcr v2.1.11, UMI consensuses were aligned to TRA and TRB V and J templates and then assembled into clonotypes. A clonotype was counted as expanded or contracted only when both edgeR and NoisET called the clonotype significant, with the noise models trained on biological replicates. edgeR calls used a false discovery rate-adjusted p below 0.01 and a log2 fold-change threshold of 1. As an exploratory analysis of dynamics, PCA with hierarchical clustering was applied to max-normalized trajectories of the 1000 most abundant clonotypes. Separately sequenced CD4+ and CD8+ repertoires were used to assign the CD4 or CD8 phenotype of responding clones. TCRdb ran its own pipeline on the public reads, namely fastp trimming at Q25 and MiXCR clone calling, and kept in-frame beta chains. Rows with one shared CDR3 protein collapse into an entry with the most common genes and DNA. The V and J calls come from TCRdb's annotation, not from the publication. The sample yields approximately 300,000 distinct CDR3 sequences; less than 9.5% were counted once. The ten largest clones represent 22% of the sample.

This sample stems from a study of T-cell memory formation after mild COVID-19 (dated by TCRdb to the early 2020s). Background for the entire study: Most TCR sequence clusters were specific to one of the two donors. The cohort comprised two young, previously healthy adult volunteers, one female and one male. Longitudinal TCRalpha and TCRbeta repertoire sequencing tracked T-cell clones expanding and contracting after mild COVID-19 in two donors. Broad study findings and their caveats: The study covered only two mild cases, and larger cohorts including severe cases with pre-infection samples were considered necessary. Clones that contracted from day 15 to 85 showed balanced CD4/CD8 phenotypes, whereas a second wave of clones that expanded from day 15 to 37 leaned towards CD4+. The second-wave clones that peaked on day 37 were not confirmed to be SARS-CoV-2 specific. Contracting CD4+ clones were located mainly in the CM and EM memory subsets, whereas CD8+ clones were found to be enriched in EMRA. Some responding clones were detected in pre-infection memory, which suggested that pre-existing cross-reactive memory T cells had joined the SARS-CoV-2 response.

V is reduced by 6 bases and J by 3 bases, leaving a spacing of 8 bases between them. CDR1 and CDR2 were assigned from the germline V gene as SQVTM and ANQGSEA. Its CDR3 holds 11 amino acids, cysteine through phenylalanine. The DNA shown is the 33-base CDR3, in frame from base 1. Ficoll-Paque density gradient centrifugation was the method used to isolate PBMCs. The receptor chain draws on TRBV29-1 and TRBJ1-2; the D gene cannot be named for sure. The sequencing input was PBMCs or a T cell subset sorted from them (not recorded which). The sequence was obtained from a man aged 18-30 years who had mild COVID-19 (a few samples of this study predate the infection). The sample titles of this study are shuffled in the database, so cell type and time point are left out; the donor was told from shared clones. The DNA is TGCAGCGTAACGGGGTACTATGGCTACACCTTC. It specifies CSVTGYYGYTF.